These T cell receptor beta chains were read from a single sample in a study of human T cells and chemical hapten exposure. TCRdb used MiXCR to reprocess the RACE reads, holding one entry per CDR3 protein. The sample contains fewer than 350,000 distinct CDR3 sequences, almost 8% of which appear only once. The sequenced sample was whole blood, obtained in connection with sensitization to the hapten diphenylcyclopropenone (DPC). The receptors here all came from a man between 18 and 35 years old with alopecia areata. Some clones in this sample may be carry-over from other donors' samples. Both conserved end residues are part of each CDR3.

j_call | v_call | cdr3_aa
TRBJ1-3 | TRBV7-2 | CASSSRGANSGNTIYF
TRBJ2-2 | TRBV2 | CARAGTGAGELFF
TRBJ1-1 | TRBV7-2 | CASSWGWSEAFF
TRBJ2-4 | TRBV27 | CATQRTSGGFGAKNIQYF
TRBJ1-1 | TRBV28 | CASSLRRVRGAFF
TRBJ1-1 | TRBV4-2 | CASSQDTMNTEAFF
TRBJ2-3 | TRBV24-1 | CATSESSGTSGGDTQYF
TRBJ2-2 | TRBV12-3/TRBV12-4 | CASSLLQETGELFF
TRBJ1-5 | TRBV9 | CASSPGPARPQHF
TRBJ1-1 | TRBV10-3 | CAISESTGGGSTEAFF
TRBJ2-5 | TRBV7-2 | CASSPTPLPGGPETQYF
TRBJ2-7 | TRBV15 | CATSRDWVRVPYEQYF
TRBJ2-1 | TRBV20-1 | CSARDPWVDEQFF
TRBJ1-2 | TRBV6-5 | CASTEHRANYGYTF